The next 5 T cell receptor beta chains were all read from a single sample in a study of blood T cell repertoires in COVID-19. Profiling relied on immunoSEQ multiplex PCR, and the TCRdb table lists in-frame clones only, not all of them. The top ten hold approximately 10% of the sample, which has 200,000 to 250,000 clones, 86% seen once. Material for sequencing was peripheral blood. These TCRs come from a woman between 50 and 59 years old with COVID-19, enrolled during active disease.

The rearrangement links TRBV28 to TRBJ2-3; TRBD2 agrees at 11 bases. Germline V gene sequence: CDR1 MDHEN, CDR2 SYDVKM. Trimming took 5 bases from V and 2 from J; bases not matched to a gene: 6. The CDR3 spans 16 residues. The CDR3 reads CASSHRLAGPTDTQYF. The CDR3 region has the DNA TGTGCCAGCAGTCACCGACTAGCGGGGCCCACAGATACGCAGTATTTT.

The chain joins TRBV13 to TRBJ2-5; tentatively, D is TRBD1 (6 bases). CDR1 is PRHDT and CDR2 is FYEKMQ in the germline V gene (reference sequence). V was clipped by 5 bases and J by 0 bases, with 13 bases between them. This CDR3 comprises 15 residues. CDR3 region: CASSLRTEYQETQYF. The CDR3 DNA follows: TGTGCCAGCAGCCTCCGGACAGAGTACCAAGAGACCCAGTACTTC.

This chain connects TRBV28 to TRBJ1-2; weak D call: TRBD1 (6 bases). Germline CDR1 reads MDHEN; CDR2 reads SYDVKM. V was pared by 2 bases and J by 5 bases, with 15 bases between. The CDR3 runs 15 residues. The CDR3 DNA reads TGTGCCAGCAGTTTAGGTTGGGGGCTAGATTATGGCTACACCTTC. Translated: CASSLGWGLDYGYTF.

This clone was counted once. J is TRBJ1-5 and V is TRBV13; a weak D match, TRBD1 (6 bases). Germline lookup yields CDR1 PRHDT and CDR2 FYEKMQ (reference sequence). This CDR3 spans 14 amino acids. V gave up 0 bases and J gave up 6 bases, with 9 bases separating them. CDR3 coding DNA: TGTGCCAGCAGCTTAGGGGGGGCGGGTCAGCCCCAGCATTTT. It yields the protein CASSLGGAGQPQHF.

This sequence joins TRBV6-5 and TRBJ1-2; TRBD1 matches at 8 bases. Germline CDR1 is MNHEY and CDR2 is SVGAGI. This CDR3 has 14 residues. Trimming took 5 bases from V and 7 from J; bases not matched to a gene: 9. This chain's CDR3 is CASSPDRVAGGYTF. The CDR3 bases are TGTGCCAGCAGTCCGGACAGGGTGGCTGGTGGCTACACCTTC.